The sequence of this T cell receptor beta chain was determined in a study of T-cell memory formation after mild COVID-19. The CDR3 consists of 13 residues. Germline CDR1 reads KGHDR; CDR2 reads SFDVKD. V lost 2 bases, J lost 6 bases, and 10 bases lay in between. This clonotype was seen only a few times. MiXCR, run by TCRdb on the 5' RACE reads, gives a single entry per CDR3 protein. The sample holds 400,000 to 500,000 distinct CDR3 sequences, roughly 20% seen once. V and J are TRBV24-1 and TRBJ2-7, with D perhaps assigned TRBD1 or TRBD2 (5 bases each). The sequenced sample was PBMCs or a T cell subset sorted from them (not recorded which). The source of this sequence is an adult woman who had mild COVID-19 (a few samples of this study predate the infection). Cell type and time point are not known. The CDR3 DNA reads TGTGCCACCAGTGATTCACCCGGGGCCGAGCAGTACTTC. This gives the protein CATSDSPGAEQYF.